These T cell receptor beta chains were read from a single sample in a study of blood T cell repertoires in COVID-19. Sequenced by immunoSEQ multiplex PCR; TCRdb stores in-frame clones only, minus some. Among about 440,000 clones, around 88% were seen once, and the ten largest hold approximately 12%. Sample: peripheral blood. Receptors originate from a woman aged 50 to 60 with COVID-19, enrolled during active disease. Both conserved end residues are part of each CDR3.

J: TRBJ1-4; V: TRBV7-9; CDR3: CASSRGTANEKLFF
J: TRBJ2-7; V: TRBV6-4; CDR3: CASSEGVGTDYEQYF
J: TRBJ1-3; V: TRBV7-6; CDR3: CASSSRTGRGNTIYF
J: TRBJ1-4; V: TRBV20-1; CDR3: CSAREQGKLFF
J: TRBJ1-2; V: TRBV4-1; CDR3: CASSGQGVNPYGYTF
J: TRBJ2-4; V: TRBV3-1/TRBV3-2; CDR3: CASSQQPGGAAKNHF
J: TRBJ1-2; V: TRBV7-3; CDR3: CASSLDPGDGYTF
J: TRBJ1-2; V: TRBV20-1; CDR3: CSAFGSYGYTF
J: TRBJ2-3; V: TRBV21-1; CDR3: CASSSPTGDTDTQYF
J: TRBJ2-5; V: TRBV6-5; CDR3: CASSSGTSKTQYF
J: TRBJ2-1; V: TRBV12-3/TRBV12-4; CDR3: CASRMDRAHEQFF
J: TRBJ2-7; V: TRBV28; CDR3: CASSFDRRTYEQYF